Listed below are T cell receptor beta chains from one sample, sequenced in a study of OX40 agonist ivuxolimab in advanced cancers. The repertoire was sequenced with immunoSEQ multiplex PCR; TCRdb's copy has only in-frame clones and lacks some. Of roughly 80,000 clones in the sample, around four fifths are singletons; the top ten hold 1.5% to 2%. Source: CD4+ or CD8+ T cells sorted from blood, taken in a trial of the OX40 agonist ivuxolimab. The receptors originated from an adult with an advanced solid tumor such as melanoma, head and neck, liver or kidney cancer. The CDR3 runs from the conserved cysteine through the conserved F or W. Fields, in order: J gene, clone size, D gene, V gene, CDR3 protein, CDR3 DNA. The D gene is left open where the match is weak. Clone size appears in some rows only: once, few, many, or a class for an expanded clone.

>TRBJ1-3|NA|TRBD1|TRBV25-1
CASSDSGGSGNTIYF
TGTGCCAGCAGTGATTCAGGGGGCTCTGGAAACACCATATATTTT
>TRBJ1-1|NA|NA|TRBV5-1
CASSLGDGVYEAFF
TGCGCCAGCAGCTTGGGAGACGGGGTGTATGAAGCTTTCTTT
>TRBJ1-5|NA|NA|TRBV28
CASSLYGRGNQPQHF
TGTGCCAGCAGTTTGTACGGTAGGGGCAATCAGCCCCAGCATTTT
>TRBJ2-5|NA|NA|TRBV5-4
CASSLRGAGETQYF
TGTGCCAGCAGCTTGCGGGGGGCGGGTGAGACCCAGTACTTC
>TRBJ2-3|few|NA|TRBV7-9
CASSRRDILDTQYF
TGTGCCAGCAGCCGACGGGACATTTTGGATACGCAGTATTTT
>TRBJ2-7|once|NA|TRBV15
CATSREWGQGYEQYF
TGTGCCACCAGCAGAGAATGGGGCCAGGGGTACGAGCAGTACTTC
>TRBJ1-2|NA|TRBD1|TRBV9
CASRGQRVYGDYTF
TGTGCCAGCAGGGGACAGCGAGTGTATGGTGACTACACCTTC
>TRBJ2-5|NA|NA|TRBV2
CASSVGGGGETQYF
TGTGCCAGCAGTGTAGGGGGTGGAGGGGAGACCCAGTACTTC
>TRBJ2-1|NA|NA|TRBV6-5
CASNEGGIDEQFF
TGTGCCAGCAATGAGGGGGGTATCGATGAGCAGTTCTTC
>TRBJ2-5|NA|NA|TRBV15
CATSRGGEETQYF
TGTGCCACCAGCAGAGGAGGTGAGGAGACCCAGTACTTC
>TRBJ2-7|NA|NA|TRBV7-3
CASSLTSLGEQYF
TGTGCCAGCAGCCTCACGTCGTTGGGCGAGCAGTACTTC
>TRBJ2-3|once|NA|TRBV7-2
CASSLAVRTDTQYF
TGTGCCAGCAGCTTAGCTGTACGCACAGATACGCAGTATTTT
>TRBJ1-6|NA|NA|TRBV5-4
CASSLEGVNSPLHF
TGTGCCAGCAGCTTGGAAGGGGTCAATTCACCCCTCCACTTT
>TRBJ1-1|NA|NA|TRBV7-3
CASSLAGNTEAFF
TGTGCCAGCAGCCTCGCGGGAAACACTGAAGCTTTCTTT
>TRBJ2-7|NA|TRBD2|TRBV28
CASSLWASGIYEQYF
TGTGCCAGCAGTTTATGGGCTAGCGGCATCTACGAGCAGTACTTC
>TRBJ1-1|NA|TRBD1|TRBV7-9
CASSLDRGGLDTEAFF
TGTGCCAGCAGCTTAGACAGGGGTGGCTTGGACACTGAAGCTTTCTTT
>TRBJ2-1|NA|TRBD2|TRBV4-3
CASSPSGRDEQFF
TGCGCCAGCAGCCCCTCGGGGAGGGATGAGCAGTTCTTC
>TRBJ2-5|NA|TRBD1|TRBV19
CASSIGDRGRETQYF
TGTGCCAGTAGTATTGGGGACAGGGGTCGGGAGACCCAGTACTTC
>TRBJ2-5|NA|NA|TRBV6-6
CASSYMRGDQYF
TGTGCCAGCAGTTATATGAGAGGGGACCAGTACTTC
>TRBJ2-1|NA|NA|TRBV5-1
CASSLGQEYNEQFF
TGCGCCAGCAGCTTGGGCCAGGAATACAATGAGCAGTTCTTC
>TRBJ2-2|NA|NA|TRBV6-1
CASSGLSSNLGELFF
TGTGCCAGCAGTGGCCTGTCTAGTAACCTCGGGGAGCTGTTTTTT
>TRBJ2-1|NA|TRBD2|TRBV7-6
CASSLAPGTSGGRNEQFF
TGTGCCAGCAGCTTAGCCCCCGGGACTAGCGGGGGTCGCAATGAGCAGTTCTTC
>TRBJ1-4|NA|NA|TRBV7-9
CASSSLNEKLFF
TGTGCCAGCAGCTCCCTCAATGAAAAACTGTTTTTT
>TRBJ1-2|once|NA|TRBV7-5
CARSLGKYRGRDGYTF
TGTGCCAGAAGCTTAGGAAAATACAGGGGGCGGGATGGCTACACCTTC
>TRBJ2-7|once|NA|TRBV4-1
CASSQGWGGPTYEQYF
TGCGCCAGCAGCCAAGGTTGGGGGGGCCCTACCTACGAGCAGTACTTC
>TRBJ2-2|NA|NA|TRBV9
CASSVAPSGELFF
TGTGCCAGCAGCGTAGCCCCATCCGGGGAGCTGTTTTTT
>TRBJ2-3|NA|NA|TRBV6-1
CASSQRTPRTDTQYF
TGTGCCAGCAGCCAACGGACTCCCCGCACAGATACGCAGTATTTT
>TRBJ2-3|NA|TRBD2|TRBV7-3
CASSLVRGGPDTQYF
TGTGCCAGCAGCTTGGTGCGGGGGGGTCCAGATACGCAGTATTTT
>TRBJ1-5|few|NA|TRBV6-1
CASSEQGWYQPQHF
TGTGCCAGCAGCGAACAGGGCTGGTATCAGCCCCAGCATTTT
>TRBJ2-7|NA|NA|TRBV7-9
CASSFPSAGSEQYF
TGTGCCAGCAGCTTCCCTAGCGCTGGATCCGAGCAGTACTTC
>TRBJ2-5|once|NA|TRBV11-2
CASSSFRETQYF
TGTGCCAGCAGCTCCTTCCGGGAGACCCAGTACTTC
>TRBJ2-2|NA|NA|TRBV7-8
CASSLGGSGELFF
TGTGCCAGCAGCTTAGGGGGGTCCGGGGAGCTGTTTTTT
>TRBJ1-1|once|NA|TRBV5-5
CASSLTRNTEAFF
TGTGCCAGCAGCTTGACAAGGAACACTGAAGCTTTCTTT
>TRBJ2-5|few|TRBD1|TRBV29-1
CSFETGIETQYF
TGCAGCTTCGAGACAGGGATAGAGACCCAGTACTTC
>TRBJ2-3|few|NA|TRBV6-5
CASSYSRGRPDTQYF
TGTGCCAGCAGTTACTCACGGGGGCGGCCAGATACGCAGTATTTT
>TRBJ2-5|NA|TRBD1|TRBV7-9
CASSEWDRQTQYF
TGTGCCAGCAGCGAATGGGACAGACAGACCCAGTACTTC
>TRBJ1-1|NA|NA|TRBV7-2
CASSLDRGGTEAFF
TGTGCCAGCAGCTTAGACCGGGGGGGCACTGAAGCTTTCTTT
>TRBJ2-2|NA|NA|TRBV5-1
CASRDTGTGELFF
TGCGCCAGCAGGGACACAGGCACCGGGGAGCTGTTTTTT
>TRBJ2-1|NA|TRBD2|TRBV6-6
CATQSGVGNEQFF
TGTGCCACCCAGAGCGGGGTGGGGAATGAGCAGTTCTTC
>TRBJ2-3|NA|TRBD2|TRBV11-3
CASSHTSSGRAADTQYF
TGTGCCAGCAGCCACACCTCTAGCGGGAGGGCAGCAGATACGCAGTATTTT
>TRBJ2-5|NA|NA|TRBV28
CASRREEGQETQYF
TGTGCCAGCAGAAGGGAGGAGGGACAAGAGACCCAGTACTTC
>TRBJ2-7|NA|TRBD1|TRBV5-4
CASSLPGGGEQYF
TGTGCCAGCAGCTTGCCAGGGGGCGGCGAGCAGTACTTC
>TRBJ2-2|NA|TRBD1|TRBV5-1
CASSLGGQGAPGELFF
TGCGCCAGCAGCTTGGGAGGACAGGGGGCGCCCGGGGAGCTGTTTTTT
>TRBJ1-1|once|NA|TRBV7-9
CASSLPLGGTEAFF
TGTGCCAGCAGCCTCCCCCTCGGAGGAACTGAAGCTTTCTTT
>TRBJ1-1|NA|NA|TRBV29-1
CSVATGGNTEAFF
TGCAGCGTTGCCACAGGCGGGAACACTGAAGCTTTCTTT
>TRBJ1-5|NA|NA|TRBV6-5
CASSYIGERQPQHF
TGTGCCAGCAGTTATATCGGGGAACGTCAGCCCCAGCATTTT
>TRBJ1-1|NA|TRBD1|TRBV5-4
CASRAGQGAGTEAFF
TGTGCCAGCAGGGCGGGACAGGGGGCTGGGACTGAAGCTTTCTTT
>TRBJ2-7|NA|NA|TRBV11-2
CASSFQASYEQYF
TGTGCCAGCAGCTTCCAGGCTTCCTACGAGCAGTACTTC
>TRBJ1-2|NA|NA|TRBV6-1
CGAGPNYGYTF
TGTGGTGCGGGACCTAACTATGGCTACACCTTC
>TRBJ1-6|once|TRBD1|TRBV7-9
CASSVTGTGNSPLHF
TGTGCCAGCAGTGTCACCGGGACAGGGAATTCACCCCTCCACTTT
>TRBJ2-1|NA|TRBD2|TRBV7-2
CASSLAGGSQYNEQFF
TGTGCCAGCAGCTTAGCCGGGGGGTCGCAGTACAATGAGCAGTTCTTC
>TRBJ1-5|NA|NA|TRBV15
CATSRDPNQPQHF
TGTGCCACCAGCAGAGATCCCAATCAGCCCCAGCATTTT
>TRBJ2-4|once|NA|TRBV27
CASSLSRQFRNIQYF
TGTGCCAGCAGTTTATCGAGGCAGTTCCGGAACATTCAGTACTTC
>TRBJ2-3|NA|NA|TRBV5-1
CASSLGGPTDTQYF
TGCGCCAGCAGCTTGGGGGGACCAACAGATACGCAGTATTTT
>TRBJ1-5|NA|TRBD1|TRBV5-1
CASSLEGAGSLAHF
TGCGCCAGCAGCTTAGAGGGGGCGGGCAGCCTGGCGCATTTT
>TRBJ1-2|NA|NA|TRBV6-1
CASSPRRNYGYTF
TGTGCCAGCAGTCCCCGGCGGAACTATGGCTACACCTTC
>TRBJ2-7|few|NA|TRBV6-1
CASSEGGLGVGEQYF
TGTGCCAGCAGTGAAGGCGGATTAGGGGTTGGCGAGCAGTACTTC